This is a list of T cell receptor beta chains from one sample in a study of shared clonotypes between healthy human individuals. Assay used: immunoSEQ multiplex PCR; TCRdb lists only in-frame clones, some missing. The sample carries 1.5 million to 2.5 million clones, roughly 94% recorded once. Input material: naive CD8+ T cells sorted from blood. These receptors originate from a man aged 18 to 29 in good health. Both conserved end residues are part of each CDR3. Fields, in order: J gene, clone size, D gene, V gene, CDR3 DNA, CDR3 protein. A D gene is named only where the DNA matches it firmly. Size values are once, few and many counts, or a class for expanded clones, and some rows have none.

j_gene: TRBJ1-2
abundance: -
d_gene: -
v_gene: TRBV11-3
CDR3nt: TGTGCCAGCAGCTTAGAGGACGGTGATGTGGACTATGGCTACACCTTC
CDR3aa: CASSLEDGDVDYGYTF

j_gene: TRBJ1-1
abundance: -
d_gene: -
v_gene: TRBV13
CDR3nt: TGTGCCAGCAGCTCCCCCCCGCAGACCCCGGAGGCTTTCTTT
CDR3aa: CASSSPPQTPEAFF

j_gene: TRBJ2-4
abundance: -
d_gene: -
v_gene: TRBV5-1
CDR3nt: TGCGCCAGCAGCTTGGCCCCGGGGACGATTGCCAAAAACATTCAGTACTTC
CDR3aa: CASSLAPGTIAKNIQYF

j_gene: TRBJ2-3
abundance: -
d_gene: -
v_gene: TRBV5-1
CDR3nt: TGCGCCAGCAGCTTGGAAGGGAGTGATACGCAGTATTTT
CDR3aa: CASSLEGSDTQYF

j_gene: TRBJ2-3
abundance: -
d_gene: TRBD2
v_gene: TRBV13
CDR3nt: TGTGCCAGCAGCTCGGGGGTACTAGCGGCCACAGATACGCAGTATTTT
CDR3aa: CASSSGVLAATDTQYF

j_gene: TRBJ2-3
abundance: -
d_gene: -
v_gene: TRBV14
CDR3nt: TGTGCCAGCAGCATCACAGGGTTTACTAGCACAGATACGCAGTATTTT
CDR3aa: CASSITGFTSTDTQYF

j_gene: TRBJ1-5
abundance: once
d_gene: -
v_gene: TRBV5-8
CDR3nt: TGTGCCAGCAGCTTGGGGCCACATCAGCCCCAGCATTTT
CDR3aa: CASSLGPHQPQHF

j_gene: TRBJ2-1
abundance: -
d_gene: TRBD2
v_gene: TRBV4-1
CDR3nt: TGCGCCAGCAGCCACTTTACTAGCGGGAGTATCTATGAGCAGTTCTTC
CDR3aa: CASSHFTSGSIYEQFF

j_gene: TRBJ2-7
abundance: -
d_gene: -
v_gene: TRBV6-6
CDR3nt: TGTGCCAGCAGCGAAAATCCGGGCCTCTCCTACGAGCAGTACTTC
CDR3aa: CASSENPGLSYEQYF

j_gene: TRBJ2-1
abundance: -
d_gene: -
v_gene: TRBV28
CDR3nt: TGTGCCAGCAGTTTAACCGGGACCACCTACAATGAGCAGTTCTTC
CDR3aa: CASSLTGTTYNEQFF

j_gene: TRBJ2-5
abundance: once
d_gene: -
v_gene: TRBV4-1
CDR3nt: TGCGCCAGCAGCCCCGGGGACTCGTCCCCGACCCAGTACTTC
CDR3aa: CASSPGDSSPTQYF

j_gene: TRBJ1-2
abundance: -
d_gene: TRBD1
v_gene: TRBV5-1
CDR3nt: TGCGCCAGCAGCTTATCCCCGGGGCCCGGGACAGCCCGGGACTATGGCTACACCTTC
CDR3aa: CASSLSPGPGTARDYGYTF

j_gene: TRBJ2-1
abundance: -
d_gene: -
v_gene: TRBV2
CDR3nt: TGTGCCAGCTATGCGAATGAGCAGTTCTTC
CDR3aa: CASYANEQFF

j_gene: TRBJ1-2
abundance: -
d_gene: -
v_gene: TRBV19
CDR3nt: TGTGCCAGTAGTATCGACGTAAGCTTCTCAGACGGCTATGGCTACACCTTC
CDR3aa: CASSIDVSFSDGYGYTF

j_gene: TRBJ2-7
abundance: -
d_gene: TRBD2
v_gene: TRBV7-9
CDR3nt: TGTGCCAGCAGCCCCTGGGAGGGCATCCCCTACGAGCAGTACTTC
CDR3aa: CASSPWEGIPYEQYF

j_gene: TRBJ1-4
abundance: -
d_gene: TRBD1
v_gene: TRBV18
CDR3nt: TGTGCCAGCTCACCAGGACAGGTTACTAATGAAAAACTGTTTTTT
CDR3aa: CASSPGQVTNEKLFF

j_gene: TRBJ1-6
abundance: few
d_gene: -
v_gene: TRBV9
CDR3nt: TGTGCCAGCAGCGCCGACAATTCACCCCTCCACTTT
CDR3aa: CASSADNSPLHF

j_gene: TRBJ2-7
abundance: -
d_gene: -
v_gene: TRBV7-8
CDR3nt: TGTGCCAGCAGCTTAGCCCAGACAGGATTCTCCTACGAGCAGTACTTC
CDR3aa: CASSLAQTGFSYEQYF

j_gene: TRBJ2-7
abundance: -
d_gene: -
v_gene: TRBV29-1
CDR3nt: TGCAGCGCGGTCGGCTACGAGCAGTACTTC
CDR3aa: CSAVGYEQYF

j_gene: TRBJ2-2
abundance: -
d_gene: TRBD2
v_gene: TRBV7-6
CDR3nt: TGTGCCAGCAGCTTCTCACTCACGACTAGCAGATTCACCGGGGAGCTGTTTTTT
CDR3aa: CASSFSLTTSRFTGELFF

j_gene: TRBJ2-1
abundance: -
d_gene: -
v_gene: TRBV29-1
CDR3nt: TGCAGCGTTGGCAGGGCCAATGAGCAGTTCTTC
CDR3aa: CSVGRANEQFF

j_gene: TRBJ2-5
abundance: once
d_gene: -
v_gene: TRBV29-1
CDR3nt: TGCAGCGGTTGGGCCGGGACGGGCTGGTGGGAGACCCAGTACTTC
CDR3aa: CSGWAGTGWWETQYF